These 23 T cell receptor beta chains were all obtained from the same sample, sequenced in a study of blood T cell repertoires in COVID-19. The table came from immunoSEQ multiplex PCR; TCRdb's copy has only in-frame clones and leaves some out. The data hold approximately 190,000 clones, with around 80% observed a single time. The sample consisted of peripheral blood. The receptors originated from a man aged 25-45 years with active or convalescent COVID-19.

CDR3 region: CARLDISGNTIYF. The CDR3 DNA is TGTGCCAGATTAGATATCTCTGGAAACACCATATATTTT. V gene TRBV2 combines with J gene TRBJ1-3; D not resolved. V was pared by 9 bases and J by 0 bases, with 9 bases between. The CDR3 extends over 13 amino acids. The germline V gene encodes CDR1 SNHLY and CDR2 FYNNEI.

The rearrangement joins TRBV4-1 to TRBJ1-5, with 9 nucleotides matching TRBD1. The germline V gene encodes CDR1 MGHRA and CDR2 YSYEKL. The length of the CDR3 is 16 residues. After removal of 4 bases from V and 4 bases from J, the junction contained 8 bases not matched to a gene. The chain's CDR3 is CASSLDPGQGNQPQHF. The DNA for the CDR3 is TGCGCCAGCAGCCTGGACCCGGGACAGGGTAATCAGCCCCAGCATTTT.

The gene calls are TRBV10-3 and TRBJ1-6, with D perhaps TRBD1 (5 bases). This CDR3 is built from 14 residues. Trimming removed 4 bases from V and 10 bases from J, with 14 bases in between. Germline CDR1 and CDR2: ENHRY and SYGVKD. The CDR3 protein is CAISAPGQHSPLHF. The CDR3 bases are TGTGCCATCAGTGCCCCAGGGCAACACTCACCCCTCCACTTT.

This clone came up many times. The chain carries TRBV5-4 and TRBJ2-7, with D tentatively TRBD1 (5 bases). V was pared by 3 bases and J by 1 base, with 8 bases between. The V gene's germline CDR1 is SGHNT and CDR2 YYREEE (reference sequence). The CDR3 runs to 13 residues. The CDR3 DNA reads TGTGCCAGCAGCTCGACAGATTCCTACGAGCAGTACGTC. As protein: CASSSTDSYEQYV.

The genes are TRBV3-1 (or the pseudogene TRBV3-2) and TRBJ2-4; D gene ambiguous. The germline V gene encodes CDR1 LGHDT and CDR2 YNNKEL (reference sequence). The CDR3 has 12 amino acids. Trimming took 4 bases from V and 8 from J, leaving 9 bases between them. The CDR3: CASSPHEDIQYF. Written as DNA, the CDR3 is TGTGCCAGCAGCCCTCACGAGGACATTCAGTACTTC.

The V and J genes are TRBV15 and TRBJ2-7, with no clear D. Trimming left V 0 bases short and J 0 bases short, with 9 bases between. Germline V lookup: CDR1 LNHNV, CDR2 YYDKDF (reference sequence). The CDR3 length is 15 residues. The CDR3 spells CATSRDNYGSYEQYF. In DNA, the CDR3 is TGTGCCACCAGCAGAGATAATTACGGCTCCTACGAGCAGTACTTC.

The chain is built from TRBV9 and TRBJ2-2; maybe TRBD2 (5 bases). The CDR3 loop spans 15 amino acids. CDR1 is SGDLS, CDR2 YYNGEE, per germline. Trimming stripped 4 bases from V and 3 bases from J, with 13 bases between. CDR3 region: CASSSTGFDTGELFF. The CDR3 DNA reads TGTGCCAGCAGCTCGACGGGGTTTGACACCGGGGAGCTGTTTTTT. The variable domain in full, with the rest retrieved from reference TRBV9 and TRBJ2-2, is DSGVTQTPKHLITATGQRVTLRCSPRSGDLSVYWYQQSLDQGLQFLIQYYNGEERAKGNILERFSAQQFPDLHSELNLSSLELGDSALYFCASSSTGFDTGELFFGEGSRLTVL.

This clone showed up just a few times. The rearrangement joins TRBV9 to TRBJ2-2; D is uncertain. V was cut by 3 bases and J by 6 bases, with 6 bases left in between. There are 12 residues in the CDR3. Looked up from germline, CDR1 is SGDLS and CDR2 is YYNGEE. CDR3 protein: CASSAGPGELFF. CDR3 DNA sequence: TGTGCCAGCAGCGCCGGTCCCGGGGAGCTGTTTTTT.

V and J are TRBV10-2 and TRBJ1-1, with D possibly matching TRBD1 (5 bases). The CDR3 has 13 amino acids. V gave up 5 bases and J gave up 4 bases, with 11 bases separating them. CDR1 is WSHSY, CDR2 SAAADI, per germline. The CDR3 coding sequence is TGCGCCAGCAGTCAGGGTGGTGGCACTGAAGCTTTCTTT. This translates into CASSQGGGTEAFF.

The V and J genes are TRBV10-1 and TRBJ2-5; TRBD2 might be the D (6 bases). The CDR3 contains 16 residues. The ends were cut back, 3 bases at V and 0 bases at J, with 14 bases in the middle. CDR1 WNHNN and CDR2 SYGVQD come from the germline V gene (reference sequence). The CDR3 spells CASSEQGSGYQETQYF. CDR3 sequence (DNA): TGCGCCAGCAGTGAACAAGGCAGCGGGTACCAAGAGACCCAGTACTTC.

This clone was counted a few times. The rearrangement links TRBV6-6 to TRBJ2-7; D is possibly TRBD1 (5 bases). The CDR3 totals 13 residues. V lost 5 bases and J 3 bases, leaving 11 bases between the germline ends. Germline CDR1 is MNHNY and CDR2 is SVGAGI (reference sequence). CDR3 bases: TGTGCCAGCAGTGGAGACAGATTCTACGAGCAGTACGTC. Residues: CASSGDRFYEQYV.

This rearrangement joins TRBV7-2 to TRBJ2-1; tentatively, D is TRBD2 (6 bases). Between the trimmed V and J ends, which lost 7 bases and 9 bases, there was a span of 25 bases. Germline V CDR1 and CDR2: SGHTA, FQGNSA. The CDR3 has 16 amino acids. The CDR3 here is CASTAVVAGTGSEQFF. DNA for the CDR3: TGTGCCAGCACCGCGGTGGTAGCAGGAACCGGGAGTGAGCAGTTCTTC.

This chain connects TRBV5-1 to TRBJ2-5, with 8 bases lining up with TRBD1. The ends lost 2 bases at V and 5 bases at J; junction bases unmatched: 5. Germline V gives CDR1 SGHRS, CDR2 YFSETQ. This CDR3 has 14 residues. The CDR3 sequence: CASSFDRGGETQYF. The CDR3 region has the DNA TGCGCCAGCAGCTTCGACAGGGGCGGGGAGACCCAGTACTTC.

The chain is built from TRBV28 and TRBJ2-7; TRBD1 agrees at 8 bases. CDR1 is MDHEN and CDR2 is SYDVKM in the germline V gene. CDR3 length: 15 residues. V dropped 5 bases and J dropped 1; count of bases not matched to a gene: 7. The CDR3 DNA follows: TGTGCCAGCAGTCAGACAGGGGCGCTTTCCTACGAGCAGTACTTC. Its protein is CASSQTGALSYEQYF.

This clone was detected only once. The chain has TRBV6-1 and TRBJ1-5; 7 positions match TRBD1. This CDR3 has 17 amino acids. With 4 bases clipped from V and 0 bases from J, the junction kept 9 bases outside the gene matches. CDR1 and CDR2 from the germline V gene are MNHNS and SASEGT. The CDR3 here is CASSAGTEAYSNQPQHF. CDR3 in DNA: TGTGCCAGCAGTGCCGGGACAGAAGCCTATAGCAATCAGCCCCAGCATTTT.

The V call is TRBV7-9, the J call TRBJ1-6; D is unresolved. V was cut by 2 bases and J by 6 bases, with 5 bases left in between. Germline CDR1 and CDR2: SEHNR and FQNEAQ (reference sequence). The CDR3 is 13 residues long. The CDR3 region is CASSLRGNSPLHF. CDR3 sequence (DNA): TGTGCCAGCAGCTTACGGGGTAATTCACCCCTCCACTTT.

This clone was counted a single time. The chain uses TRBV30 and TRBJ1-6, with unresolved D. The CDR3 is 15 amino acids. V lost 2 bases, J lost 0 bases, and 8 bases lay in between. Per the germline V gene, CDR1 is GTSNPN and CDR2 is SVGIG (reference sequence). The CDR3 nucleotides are TGTGCCTGGAGTAAGCCGAGCTCCTATAATTCACCCCTCCACTTT. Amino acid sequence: CAWSKPSSYNSPLHF.

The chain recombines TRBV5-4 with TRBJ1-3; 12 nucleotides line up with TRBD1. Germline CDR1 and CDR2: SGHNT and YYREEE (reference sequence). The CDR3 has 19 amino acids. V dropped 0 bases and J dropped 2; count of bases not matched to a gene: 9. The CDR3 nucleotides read TGTGCCAGCAGCTTGGAAGGGACAGGGGGCCTAGGAGCTGGAAACACCATATATTTT. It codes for CASSLEGTGGLGAGNTIYF.

The CDR3 DNA sequence: TGTGCCAGCAGTTTTCGACAGGGTATACTCAATGAGCAGTTCTTC. This codes for CASSFRQGILNEQFF. The rearrangement links TRBV28 to TRBJ2-1; 7 positions match TRBD1. The CDR3 is made up of 15 amino acids. J gave up 6 bases and V 3 bases, and 8 bases lay outside the gene matches. Germline CDR1 MDHEN, CDR2 SYDVKM.

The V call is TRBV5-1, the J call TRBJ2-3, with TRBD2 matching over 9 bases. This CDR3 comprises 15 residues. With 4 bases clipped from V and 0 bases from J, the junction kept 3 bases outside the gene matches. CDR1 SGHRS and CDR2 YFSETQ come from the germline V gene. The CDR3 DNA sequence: TGCGCCAGCAGCCTAGCGGGGTACAGCACAGATACGCAGTATTTT. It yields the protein CASSLAGYSTDTQYF.

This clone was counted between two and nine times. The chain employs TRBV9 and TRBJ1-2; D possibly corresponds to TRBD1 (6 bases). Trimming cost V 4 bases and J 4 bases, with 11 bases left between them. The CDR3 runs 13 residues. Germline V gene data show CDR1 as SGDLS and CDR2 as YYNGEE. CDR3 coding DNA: TGTGCCAGCAGCCCCGGGACACCCTATGGCTACACCTTC. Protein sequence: CASSPGTPYGYTF.

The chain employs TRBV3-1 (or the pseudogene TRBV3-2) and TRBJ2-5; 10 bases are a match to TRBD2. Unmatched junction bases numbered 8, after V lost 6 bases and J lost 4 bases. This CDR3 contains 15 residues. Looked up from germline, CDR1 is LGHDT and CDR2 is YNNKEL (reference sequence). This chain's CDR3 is CASSLSGGEIETQYF. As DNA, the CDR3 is TGTGCCAGCAGTCTAAGCGGGGGGGAAATAGAGACCCAGTACTTC.

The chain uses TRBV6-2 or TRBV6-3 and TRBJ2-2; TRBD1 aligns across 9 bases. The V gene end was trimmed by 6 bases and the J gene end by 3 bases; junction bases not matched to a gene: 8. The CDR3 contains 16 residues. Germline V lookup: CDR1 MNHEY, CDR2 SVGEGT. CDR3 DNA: TGTGCCAGCAGCCCCGCGGGACAGGGAGACACCGGGGAGCTGTTTTTT. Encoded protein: CASSPAGQGDTGELFF.